Sequencing of this TCR beta chain was carried out in a study of cytomegalovirus exposure and HLA in healthy donors. General observations from the study: Accurate HLA-A and HLA-B prediction from TCR beta sequences was reported for most subjects. Presence/absence analyses assumed roughly uniform sequencing depth across donors.

Remarks on this clone: Its antigen is unknown.

This CDR3 region has 21 residues. Germline assignment: CDR1 SGHRS and CDR2 YFSETQ. V gave up 4 bases and J gave up 1 base; unmatched junction bases: 13. PCR primers comprised 60 Vbeta and 13 Jbeta primers. Assay used: immunoSEQ multiplex PCR; TCRdb lists only in-frame clones, some missing. The sample has about 230,000 clones, more than 75% seen once. The chain recombines TRBV5-1 with TRBJ2-2, with 16 positions matching TRBD2. The sample was PBMCs. The TCR comes from a human donor in good health. CDR3 residues: CASSIVLPGLAGGGNTGELFF. CDR3 in DNA: TGCGCCAGCAGCATCGTCCTACCGGGACTAGCGGGAGGGGGGAACACCGGGGAGCTGTTTTTT. The whole variable domain, filled in from reference TRBV5-1 and TRBJ2-2, reads KAGVTQTPRYLIKTRGQQVTLSCSPISGHRSVSWYQQTPGQGLQFLFEYFSETQRNKGNFPGRFSGRQFSNSRSEMNVSTLELGDSALYLCASSIVLPGLAGGGNTGELFFGEGSRLTVL.